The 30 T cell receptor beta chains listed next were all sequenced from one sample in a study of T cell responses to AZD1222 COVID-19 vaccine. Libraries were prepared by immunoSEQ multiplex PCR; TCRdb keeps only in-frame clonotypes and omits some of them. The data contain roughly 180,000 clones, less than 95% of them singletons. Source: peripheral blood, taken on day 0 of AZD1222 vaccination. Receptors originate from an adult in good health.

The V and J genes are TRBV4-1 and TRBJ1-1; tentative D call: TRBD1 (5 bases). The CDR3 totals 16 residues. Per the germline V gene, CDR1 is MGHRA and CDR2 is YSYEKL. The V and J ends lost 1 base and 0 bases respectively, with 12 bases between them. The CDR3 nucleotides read TGCGCCAGCAGCCAAGGGGGCAGGAGATTGAACACTGAAGCTTTCTTT. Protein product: CASSQGGRRLNTEAFF.

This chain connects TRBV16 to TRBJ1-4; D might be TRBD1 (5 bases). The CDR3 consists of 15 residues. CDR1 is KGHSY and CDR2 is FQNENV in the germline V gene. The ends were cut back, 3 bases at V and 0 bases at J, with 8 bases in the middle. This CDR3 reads CASSHKQATNEKLFF. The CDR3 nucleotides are TGTGCCAGCAGCCATAAACAGGCAACTAATGAAAAACTGTTTTTT.

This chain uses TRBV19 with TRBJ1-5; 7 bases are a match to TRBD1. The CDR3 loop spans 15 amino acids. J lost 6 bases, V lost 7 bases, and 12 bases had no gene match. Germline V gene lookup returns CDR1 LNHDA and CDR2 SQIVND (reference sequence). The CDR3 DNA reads TGTGCCAGTAACCTCCGACAGGGTCTAGGTCAGCCCCAGCATTTT. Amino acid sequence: CASNLRQGLGQPQHF.

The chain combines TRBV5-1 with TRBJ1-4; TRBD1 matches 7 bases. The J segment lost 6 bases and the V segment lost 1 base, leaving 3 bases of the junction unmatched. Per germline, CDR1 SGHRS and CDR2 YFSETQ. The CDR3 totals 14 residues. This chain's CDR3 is CASSLNRGDEKLFF. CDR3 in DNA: TGCGCCAGCAGCTTGAACAGGGGCGATGAAAAACTGTTTTTT.

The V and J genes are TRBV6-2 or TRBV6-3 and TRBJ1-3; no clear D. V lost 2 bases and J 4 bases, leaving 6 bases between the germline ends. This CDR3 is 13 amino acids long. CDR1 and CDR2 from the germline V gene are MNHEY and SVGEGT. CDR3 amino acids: CASSYTRGNTIYF. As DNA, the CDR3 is TGTGCCAGCAGTTACACCCGCGGAAACACCATATATTTT.

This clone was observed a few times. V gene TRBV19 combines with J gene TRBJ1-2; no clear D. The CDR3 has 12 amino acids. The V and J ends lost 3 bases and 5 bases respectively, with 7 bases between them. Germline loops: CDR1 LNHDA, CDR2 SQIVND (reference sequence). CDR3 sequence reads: CASSIPGYGYTF. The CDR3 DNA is TGTGCCAGTAGTATTCCGGGTTATGGCTACACCTTC.

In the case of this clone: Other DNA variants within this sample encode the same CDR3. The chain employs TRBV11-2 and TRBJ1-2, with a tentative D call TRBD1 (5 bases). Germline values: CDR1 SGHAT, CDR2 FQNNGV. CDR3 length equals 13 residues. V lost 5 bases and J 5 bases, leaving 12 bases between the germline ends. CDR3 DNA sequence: TGTGCCAGCAGCCTTGATCGGACATATGGCTACACCTTC. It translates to CASSLDRTYGYTF.

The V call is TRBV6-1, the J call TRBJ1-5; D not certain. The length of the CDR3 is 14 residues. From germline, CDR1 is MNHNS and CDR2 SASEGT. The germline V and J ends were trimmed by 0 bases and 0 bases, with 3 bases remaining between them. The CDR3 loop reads CASSEAYSNQPQHF. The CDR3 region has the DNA TGTGCCAGCAGTGAAGCGTATAGCAATCAGCCCCAGCATTTT.

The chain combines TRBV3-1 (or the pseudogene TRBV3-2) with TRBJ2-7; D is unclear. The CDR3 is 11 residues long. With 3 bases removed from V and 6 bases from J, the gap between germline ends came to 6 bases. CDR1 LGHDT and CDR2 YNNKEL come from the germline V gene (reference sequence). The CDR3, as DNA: TGTGCCAGCAGCCATCTCAGCGAGCAGTACTTC. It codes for CASSHLSEQYF.

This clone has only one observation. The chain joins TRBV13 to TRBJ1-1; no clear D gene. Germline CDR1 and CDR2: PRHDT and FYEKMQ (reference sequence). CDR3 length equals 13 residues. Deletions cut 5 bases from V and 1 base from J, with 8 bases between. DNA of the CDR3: TGTGCCAGCAGCGCCGCAGGGAACACTGAAGCTTTCTTT. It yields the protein CASSAAGNTEAFF.

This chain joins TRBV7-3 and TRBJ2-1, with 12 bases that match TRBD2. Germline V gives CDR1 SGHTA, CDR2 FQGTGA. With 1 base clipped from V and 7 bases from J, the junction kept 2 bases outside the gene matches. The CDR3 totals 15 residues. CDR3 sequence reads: CASSLMGTSGNEQFF. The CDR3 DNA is TGTGCCAGCAGCTTAATGGGGACTAGCGGGAATGAGCAGTTCTTC.

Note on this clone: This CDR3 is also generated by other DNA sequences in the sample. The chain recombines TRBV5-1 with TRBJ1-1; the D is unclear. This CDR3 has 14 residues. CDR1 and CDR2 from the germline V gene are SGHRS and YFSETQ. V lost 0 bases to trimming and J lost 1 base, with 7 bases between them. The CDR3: CASSLVPGNTEAFF. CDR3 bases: TGCGCCAGCAGCTTGGTGCCGGGGAACACTGAAGCTTTCTTT.

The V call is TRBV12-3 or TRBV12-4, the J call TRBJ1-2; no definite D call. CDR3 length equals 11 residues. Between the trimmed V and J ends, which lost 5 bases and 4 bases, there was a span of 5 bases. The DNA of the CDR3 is TGTGCCAGCAGTGCCCGCTATGGCTACACCTTC. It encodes CASSARYGYTF.

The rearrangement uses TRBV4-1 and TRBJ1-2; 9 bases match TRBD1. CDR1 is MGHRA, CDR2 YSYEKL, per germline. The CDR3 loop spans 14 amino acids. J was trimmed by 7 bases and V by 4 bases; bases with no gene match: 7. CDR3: CASSRTGERGGYTF. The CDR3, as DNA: TGCGCCAGCAGCCGGACAGGGGAAAGGGGTGGCTACACCTTC.

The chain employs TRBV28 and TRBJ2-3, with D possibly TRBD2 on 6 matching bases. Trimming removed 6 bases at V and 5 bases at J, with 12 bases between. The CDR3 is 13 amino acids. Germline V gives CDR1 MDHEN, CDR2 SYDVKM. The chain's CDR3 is CASSYNSGDTQYF. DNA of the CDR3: TGTGCCAGCAGCTACAATAGCGGAGATACGCAGTATTTT. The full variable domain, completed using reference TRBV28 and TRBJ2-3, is DVKVTQSSRYLVKRTGEKVFLECVQDMDHENMFWYRQDPGLGLRLIYFSYDVKMKEKGDIPEGYSVSREKKERFSLILESASTNQTSMYLCASSYNSGDTQYFGPGTRLTVL.

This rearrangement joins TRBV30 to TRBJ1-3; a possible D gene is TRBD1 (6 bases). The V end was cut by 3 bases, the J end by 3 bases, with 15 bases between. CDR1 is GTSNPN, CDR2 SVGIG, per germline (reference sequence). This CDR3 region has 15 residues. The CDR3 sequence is CAWSREGVYGNTIYF. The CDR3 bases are TGTGCCTGGAGCCGCGAGGGGGTCTATGGAAACACCATATATTTT. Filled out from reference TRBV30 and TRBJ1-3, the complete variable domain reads SQTIHQWPATLVQPVGSPLSLECTVEGTSNPNLYWYRQAAGRGLQLLFYSVGIGQISSEVPQNLSASRPQDRQFILSSKKLLLSDSGFYLCAWSREGVYGNTIYFGEGSWLTVV.

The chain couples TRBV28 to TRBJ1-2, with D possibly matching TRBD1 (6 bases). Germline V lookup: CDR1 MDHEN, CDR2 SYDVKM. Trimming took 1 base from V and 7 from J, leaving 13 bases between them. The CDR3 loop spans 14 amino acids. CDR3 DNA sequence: TGTGCCAGCAGTTTATCTGGGGGGCGGAGTGGCTACACCTTC. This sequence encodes CASSLSGGRSGYTF.

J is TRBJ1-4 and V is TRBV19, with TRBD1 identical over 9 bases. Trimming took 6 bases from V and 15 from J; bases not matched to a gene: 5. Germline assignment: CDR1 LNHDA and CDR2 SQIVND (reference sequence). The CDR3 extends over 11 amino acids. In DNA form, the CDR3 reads TGTGCCAGTAGACAGGGGGCTCAGGTGTTTTTT. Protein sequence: CASRQGAQVFF.

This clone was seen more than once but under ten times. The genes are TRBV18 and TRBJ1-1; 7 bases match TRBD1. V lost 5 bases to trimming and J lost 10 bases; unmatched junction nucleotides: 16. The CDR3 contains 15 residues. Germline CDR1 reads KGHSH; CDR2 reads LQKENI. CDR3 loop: CASSFLGTDREAAFF. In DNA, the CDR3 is TGTGCCAGCTCATTTCTTGGGACAGACAGGGAAGCAGCTTTCTTT.

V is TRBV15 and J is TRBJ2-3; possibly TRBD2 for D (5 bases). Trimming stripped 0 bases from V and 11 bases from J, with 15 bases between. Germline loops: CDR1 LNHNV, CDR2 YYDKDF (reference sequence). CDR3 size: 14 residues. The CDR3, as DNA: TGTGCCACCAGCAGAGATCTAGGGATTCGGGAGCAGTATTTT. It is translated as CATSRDLGIREQYF.

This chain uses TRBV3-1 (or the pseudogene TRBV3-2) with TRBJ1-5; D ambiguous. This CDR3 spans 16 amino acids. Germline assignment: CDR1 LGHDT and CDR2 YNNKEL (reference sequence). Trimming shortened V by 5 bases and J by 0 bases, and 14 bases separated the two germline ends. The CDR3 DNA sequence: TGTGCCAGCAGCTTAAGATCTGCGGGTAGCAATCAGCCCCAGCATTTT. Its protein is CASSLRSAGSNQPQHF.

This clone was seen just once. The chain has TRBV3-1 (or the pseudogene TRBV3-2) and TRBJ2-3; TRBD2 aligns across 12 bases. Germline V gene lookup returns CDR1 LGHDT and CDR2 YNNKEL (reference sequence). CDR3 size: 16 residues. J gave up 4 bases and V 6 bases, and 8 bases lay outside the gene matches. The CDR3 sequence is CASRTSGSLGPDTQYF. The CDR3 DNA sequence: TGTGCCAGCAGGACTAGCGGGAGTCTCGGCCCAGATACGCAGTATTTT.

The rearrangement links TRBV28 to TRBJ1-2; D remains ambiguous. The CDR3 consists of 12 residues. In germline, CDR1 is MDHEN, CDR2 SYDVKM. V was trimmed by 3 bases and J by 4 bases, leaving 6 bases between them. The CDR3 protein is CASSFPRYGYTF. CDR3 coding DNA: TGTGCCAGCAGTTTCCCTCGCTATGGCTACACCTTC.

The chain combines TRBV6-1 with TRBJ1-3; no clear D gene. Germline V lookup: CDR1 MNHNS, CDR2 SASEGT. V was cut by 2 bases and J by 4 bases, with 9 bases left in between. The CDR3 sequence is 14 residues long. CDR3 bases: TGTGCCAGCAGTGAAAGGCAATCGGGAAACACCATATATTTT. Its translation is CASSERQSGNTIYF.

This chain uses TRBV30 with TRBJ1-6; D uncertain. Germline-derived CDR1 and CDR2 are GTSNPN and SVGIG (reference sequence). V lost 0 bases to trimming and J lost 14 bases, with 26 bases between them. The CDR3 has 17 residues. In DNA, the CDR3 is TGTGCCTGGAGTGTAAGTCGGTCGGCAGGCCTAATCGGATCCCTCCACTTT. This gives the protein CAWSVSRSAGLIGSLHF.

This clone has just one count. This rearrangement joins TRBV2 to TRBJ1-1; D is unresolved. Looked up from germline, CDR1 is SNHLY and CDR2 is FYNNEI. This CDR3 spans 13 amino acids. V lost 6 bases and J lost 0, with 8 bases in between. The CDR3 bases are TGTGCCAGCAGGTTCGTCATGAACACTGAAGCTTTCTTT. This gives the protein CASRFVMNTEAFF. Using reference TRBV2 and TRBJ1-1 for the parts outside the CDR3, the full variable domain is EPEVTQTPSHQVTQMGQEVILRCVPISNHLYFYWYRQILGQKVEFLVSFYNNEISEKSEIFDDQFSVERPDGSNFTLKIRSTKLEDSAMYFCASRFVMNTEAFFGQGTRLTVV.

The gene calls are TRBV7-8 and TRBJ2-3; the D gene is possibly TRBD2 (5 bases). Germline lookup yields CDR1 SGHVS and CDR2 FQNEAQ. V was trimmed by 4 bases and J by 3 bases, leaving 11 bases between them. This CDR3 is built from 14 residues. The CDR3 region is CASSSAVVTDTQYF. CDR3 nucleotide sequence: TGTGCCAGCAGCTCAGCGGTTGTTACAGATACGCAGTATTTT.

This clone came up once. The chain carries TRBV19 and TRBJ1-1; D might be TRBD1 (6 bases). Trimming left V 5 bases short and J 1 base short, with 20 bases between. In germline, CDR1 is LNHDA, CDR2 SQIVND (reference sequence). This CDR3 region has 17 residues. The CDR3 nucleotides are TGTGCCAGTAGTCCAATAACAGGGAGGATGGGGAACACTGAAGCTTTCTTT. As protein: CASSPITGRMGNTEAFF.

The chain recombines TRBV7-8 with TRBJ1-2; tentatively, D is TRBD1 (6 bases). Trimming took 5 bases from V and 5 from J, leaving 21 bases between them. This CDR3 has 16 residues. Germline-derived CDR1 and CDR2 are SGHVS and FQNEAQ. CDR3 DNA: TGTGCCAGCAGCCCCCGGGACTGGACAGCCGATTATGGCTACACCTTC. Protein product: CASSPRDWTADYGYTF.

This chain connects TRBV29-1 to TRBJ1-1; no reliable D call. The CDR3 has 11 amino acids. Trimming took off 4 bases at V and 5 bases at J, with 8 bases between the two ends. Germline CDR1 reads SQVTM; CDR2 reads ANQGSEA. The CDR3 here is CSVVWGTEAFF. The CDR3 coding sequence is TGCAGCGTTGTATGGGGAACTGAAGCTTTCTTT.